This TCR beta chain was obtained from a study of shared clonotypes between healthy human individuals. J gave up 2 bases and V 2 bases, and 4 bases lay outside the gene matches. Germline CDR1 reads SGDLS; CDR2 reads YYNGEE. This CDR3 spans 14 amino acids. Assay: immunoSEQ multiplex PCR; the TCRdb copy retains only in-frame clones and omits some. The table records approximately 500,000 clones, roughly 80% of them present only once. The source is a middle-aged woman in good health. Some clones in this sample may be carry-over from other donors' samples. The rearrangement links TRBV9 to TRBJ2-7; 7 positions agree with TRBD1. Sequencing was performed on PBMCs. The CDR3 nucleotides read TGTGCCAGCAGCGTCGGGGACAGCCCCTACGAGCAGTACTTC. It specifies CASSVGDSPYEQYF.